The 30 T cell receptor beta chains in this list originate from one sample, sequenced in a study of blood T cell repertoires in COVID-19 (TCRdb year 2020). The library was obtained by the immunoSEQ multiplex PCR assay. TCRdb mirrors the immuneACCESS table, restricted to in-frame sequences. Some clones are absent from its copies; in checked studies, under half trace to an unresolved V gene, and the reason for the others is unknown. The sample table holds approximately 390,000 clones, of which around nine tenths were seen once. In total, the top ten clones hold roughly 10% of the sample. The sample taken for sequencing was PBMCs or T cells enriched from blood (not recorded which). Receptors originate from a woman aged 50 to 60 who had recovered from COVID-19.

In this sample, this clone turned up a few times. This chain links TRBV19 with TRBJ2-3, with TRBD2 identical over 7 bases. The germline CDR1 and CDR2 sequences are LNHDA and SQIVND (reference sequence). V was pared by 6 bases and J by 2 bases, with 11 bases of the junction left unmatched. The CDR3 is 16 amino acids. Here the CDR3 DNA reads TGTGCCAGTAGCCGGCGGGGAGCGGGGAACACAGATACGCAGTATTTT. Translation gives CASSRRGAGNTDTQYF. The full variable domain, completed using reference TRBV19 and TRBJ2-3, is DGGITQSPKYLFRKEGQNVTLSCEQNLNHDAMYWYRQDPGQGLRLIYYSQIVNDFQKGDIAEGYSVSREKKESFPLTVTSAQKNPTAFYLCASSRRGAGNTDTQYFGPGTRLTVL.

The chain employs TRBV28 and TRBJ1-1; D is perhaps TRBD1 (5 bases). V was cut by 4 bases and J by 0 bases, with 15 bases left in between. The CDR3 extends over 16 amino acids. The germline gives CDR1 MDHEN, CDR2 SYDVKM. DNA of the CDR3: TGTGCCAGCAGTTCTTTGGGGCTGGGGATGAACACTGAAGCTTTCTTT. Its translation is CASSSLGLGMNTEAFF.

This clone has a single count. This chain joins TRBV6-5 and TRBJ1-6; tentative D call: TRBD1 (5 bases). V was cut by 2 bases and J by 7 bases, with 12 bases left in between. The CDR3 has 15 amino acids. From germline, CDR1 is MNHEY and CDR2 SVGAGI. Written as DNA, the CDR3 is TGTGCCAGCAGTTACCGGGGGGAAGGGAATTCACCCCTCCACTTT. This translates into CASSYRGEGNSPLHF.

This clone has only a few counts. This sequence joins TRBV7-8 and TRBJ2-2, with 8 bases that match TRBD1. J lost 1 base, V lost 3 bases, and 4 bases had no gene match. Germline CDR1 and CDR2: SGHVS and FQNEAQ. This CDR3 has 16 amino acids. Here the CDR3 DNA reads TGTGCCAGCAGCTTGTGGGACAGGCTGAACACCGGGGAGCTGTTTTTT. Protein: CASSLWDRLNTGELFF.

The chain uses TRBV30 and TRBJ1-5; a weak D match, TRBD1 (5 bases). Germline CDR1 is GTSNPN and CDR2 is SVGIG (reference sequence). This CDR3 is built from 14 residues. Trimming pared 4 bases from V and 4 bases from J, leaving 14 bases between. CDR3 nucleotides: TGTGCCTGGAACGCGGGGGGACGGAATCAGCCCCAGCATTTT. Amino acids: CAWNAGGRNQPQHF.

V is TRBV28 and J is TRBJ1-5; D is perhaps TRBD1 (6 bases). Germline V gene sequence: CDR1 MDHEN, CDR2 SYDVKM. This CDR3 has 14 residues. Trimming stripped 6 bases from V and 6 bases from J, with 15 bases between. DNA for the CDR3: TGTGCCAGCAGGCAGGGGCAAGCTGGTCAGCCCCAGCATTTT. As protein: CASRQGQAGQPQHF.

This rearrangement joins TRBV6-4 to TRBJ1-2; 12 nucleotides match TRBD1. With 4 bases clipped from V and 7 bases from J, the junction kept 4 bases outside the gene matches. From germline, CDR1 is MRHNA and CDR2 SNTAGT. This CDR3 spans 14 amino acids. CDR3 coding DNA: TGTGCCAGCAGTGCGGGACAGGGGGCTCGTGGCTACACCTTC. Translation: CASSAGQGARGYTF.

J is TRBJ1-1 and V is TRBV10-3; D not resolved. This CDR3 is built from 17 residues. Trimming shortened V by 0 bases and J by 5 bases, and 19 bases separated the two germline ends. CDR1 ENHRY and CDR2 SYGVKD come from the germline V gene. This chain's CDR3 is CAISESLVDILSTEAFF. CDR3 coding DNA: TGTGCCATCAGTGAGTCGTTGGTTGACATCCTCTCGACTGAAGCTTTCTTT.

The chain uses TRBV19 and TRBJ1-3; TRBD1 might be the D (5 bases). The CDR3 spans 17 residues. Trimming removed 6 bases from V and 0 bases from J, with 18 bases in between. CDR1 LNHDA and CDR2 SQIVND come from the germline V gene (reference sequence). CDR3 protein: CASRNLGGTSSGNTIYF. The CDR3 DNA reads TGTGCCAGTAGGAACCTCGGGGGGACCAGCTCTGGAAACACCATATATTTT.

The chain uses TRBV4-2 and TRBJ2-5; 9 bases align to TRBD2. CDR3 length: 15 amino acids. Looked up from germline, CDR1 is LGHNA and CDR2 is YNFKEQ. Losses at the gene ends were 4 bases for V and 2 bases for J; bases not matched to a gene: 5. CDR3 amino acids: CASSRASGVQETQYF. The CDR3 nucleotides read TGTGCCAGCAGCCGGGCTAGCGGGGTGCAAGAGACCCAGTACTTC.

The chain recombines TRBV27 with TRBJ1-1; 7 bases line up with TRBD1. Germline V gene sequence: CDR1 MNHEY, CDR2 SMNVEV (reference sequence). This CDR3 comprises 16 residues. J was trimmed by 0 bases and V by 6 bases; bases with no gene match: 10. CDR3 in amino acids: CASRREGGAVNTEAFF. The CDR3 DNA reads as TGTGCCAGCAGAAGGGAAGGGGGCGCGGTGAACACTGAAGCTTTCTTT.

The chain joins TRBV5-1 to TRBJ1-2, with 7 bases that match TRBD1. The CDR3 consists of 13 residues. Per germline, CDR1 SGHRS and CDR2 YFSETQ. J lost 5 bases, V lost 4 bases, and 5 bases had no gene match. The CDR3 DNA reads as TGCGCCAGCAGCCCCGGGGACAGATATGGCTACACCTTC. It is translated as CASSPGDRYGYTF. Full variable domain (outside the CDR3, taken from reference TRBV5-1 and TRBJ1-2): KAGVTQTPRYLIKTRGQQVTLSCSPISGHRSVSWYQQTPGQGLQFLFEYFSETQRNKGNFPGRFSGRQFSNSRSEMNVSTLELGDSALYLCASSPGDRYGYTFGSGTRLTVV.

The rearrangement uses TRBV30 and TRBJ1-6, with D unclear. This CDR3 has 13 residues. Trimming stripped 0 bases from V and 8 bases from J, with 8 bases between. Germline V lookup: CDR1 GTSNPN, CDR2 SVGIG (reference sequence). DNA of the CDR3: TGTGCCTGGAGTGTAATGGAGGATTCACCCCTCCACTTT. This translates into CAWSVMEDSPLHF. The whole variable domain, remainder taken from reference TRBV30 and TRBJ1-6, is SQTIHQWPATLVQPVGSPLSLECTVEGTSNPNLYWYRQAAGRGLQLLFYSVGIGQISSEVPQNLSASRPQDRQFILSSKKLLLSDSGFYLCAWSVMEDSPLHFGNGTRLTVT.

The chain links TRBV27 to TRBJ1-2; a weak D match, TRBD1 (5 bases). The CDR3 sequence is 14 residues long. The germline V gene has CDR1 MNHEY and CDR2 SMNVEV (reference sequence). The V end was cut by 2 bases, the J end by 2 bases, with 9 bases between. CDR3 sequence (DNA): TGTGCCAGCAGTTTAAGGGGTACGAACTATGGCTACACCTTC. It specifies CASSLRGTNYGYTF.

Comment on this clone: One end of the junction is discordant with germline, which a read error may explain. Here the CDR3 reads CASSLIPSSSSEQYF. As DNA, the CDR3 is TGTGCCAGCAGCCTTATTCCCTCCTCCTCCTCCGAGCAGTACTTC. The rearrangement links TRBV7-6 to TRBJ2-7; D is unclear. This CDR3 region has 15 residues. The germline CDR1 and CDR2 sequences are SGHVS and FNYEAQ.

The chain employs TRBV2 and TRBJ2-3, with 11 bases that match TRBD2. Germline CDR1 reads SNHLY; CDR2 reads FYNNEI. This CDR3 is 17 amino acids long. With V trimmed by 4 bases and J by 0 bases, 6 bases remained unmatched. CDR3 in amino acids: CASSGSSGGYSTDTQYF. CDR3 in DNA: TGTGCCAGCAGTGGGTCTAGCGGGGGGTATAGCACAGATACGCAGTATTTT.

The genes are TRBV12-3 or TRBV12-4 and TRBJ1-5; D is uncertain. The CDR3 loop spans 11 amino acids. Trimming removed 5 bases from V and 7 bases from J, with 6 bases in between. The DNA of the CDR3 is TGTGCCAGCAGTATCGGGCAGCCCCAGCATTTT. This codes for CASSIGQPQHF.

V gene TRBV7-2 combines with J gene TRBJ1-2; D perhaps matches TRBD1 (5 bases). There are 13 residues in the CDR3. The germline V and J ends were trimmed by 4 bases and 4 bases, with 10 bases remaining between them. Germline values: CDR1 SGHTA, CDR2 FQGNSA. In nucleotides, the CDR3 is TGTGCCAGCAGCTCCGGGGGGGGCTATGGCTACACCTTC. Encoded protein: CASSSGGGYGYTF.

The V call is TRBV29-1, the J call TRBJ1-2, with D unresolved. This CDR3 comprises 14 residues. Trimming cost V 4 bases and J 3 bases, with 15 bases left between them. The germline V gene encodes CDR1 SQVTM and CDR2 ANQGSEA. The CDR3: CSVVDSRPYYGYTF. CDR3 nucleotide sequence: TGCAGCGTTGTGGATTCCAGGCCTTACTATGGCTACACCTTC.

CDR3 sequence reads: CASSGGTGMTYEQYF. CDR3 bases: TGTGCCAGCAGCGGCGGGACAGGTATGACGTACGAGCAGTACTTC. This chain joins TRBV5-6 and TRBJ2-7; 8 bases line up with TRBD1. The V gene's germline CDR1 is SGHDT and CDR2 YYEEEE. The ends lost 4 bases at V and 4 bases at J; junction bases unmatched: 10. CDR3 size: 15 residues.

The chain has TRBV29-1 and TRBJ2-3; 9 positions agree with TRBD1. The CDR3 extends over 16 amino acids. Germline loops: CDR1 SQVTM, CDR2 ANQGSEA. V shed 7 bases, J shed 3 bases, and the junction held 14 bases outside the gene matches. CDR3 in amino acids: CSAIPGQGRWTDTQYF. CDR3 in DNA: TGCAGCGCAATACCGGGACAGGGACGGTGGACAGATACGCAGTATTTT.

This chain's CDR3 is CAISGNSNYGYTF. CDR3 nucleotide sequence: TGTGCCATCAGTGGTAATTCTAACTATGGCTACACCTTC. V and J are TRBV10-3 and TRBJ1-2; no definite D call. This CDR3 has 13 residues. The V gene lost 4 bases and the J gene lost 0 bases, with 6 bases spanning the gap. Per the germline V gene, CDR1 is ENHRY and CDR2 is SYGVKD.

The chain carries TRBV28 and TRBJ2-7, with 8 bases matching TRBD2. Germline CDR1 and CDR2: MDHEN and SYDVKM. CDR3 length: 18 residues. J gave up 6 bases and V 6 bases, and 22 bases lay outside the gene matches. CDR3 coding DNA: TGTGCCAGCAGCCCGCCTTCGGGGGGGCAGCCCCGCAGCTCCGAGCAGTACTTC. Its translation: CASSPPSGGQPRSSEQYF. The variable domain in full, completed from reference TRBV28 and TRBJ2-7, reads DVKVTQSSRYLVKRTGEKVFLECVQDMDHENMFWYRQDPGLGLRLIYFSYDVKMKEKGDIPEGYSVSREKKERFSLILESASTNQTSMYLCASSPPSGGQPRSSEQYFGPGTRLTVT.

In its sample, this clone was seen once. The chain joins TRBV12-3 or TRBV12-4 to TRBJ1-6; D gene ambiguous. The CDR3 totals 13 residues. V lost 2 bases, J lost 10 bases, and 9 bases lay in between. The CDR3 DNA reads as TGTGCCAGCAGTTTAACATCGTACTCACCCCTCCACTTT. This encodes CASSLTSYSPLHF.

V gene TRBV29-1 combines with J gene TRBJ1-1; D might be TRBD1 (5 bases). There are 13 residues in the CDR3. CDR1 and CDR2 from the germline V gene are SQVTM and ANQGSEA. V was trimmed by 8 bases and J by 6 bases, leaving 19 bases between them. CDR3 region: CSSRAQGRPEAFF. The DNA of the CDR3 is TGCAGCTCCAGGGCACAAGGACGGCCTGAAGCTTTCTTT.

The chain uses TRBV4-1 and TRBJ1-4; no reliable D call. The CDR3 has 15 amino acids. V lost 7 bases and J lost 0, with 12 bases in between. CDR1 is MGHRA and CDR2 is YSYEKL in the germline V gene. The CDR3 nucleotides read TGCGCCAGCAACTCTCCGGGGTCAACTAATGAAAAACTGTTTTTT. It encodes CASNSPGSTNEKLFF.

The V gene is TRBV5-6, the J gene TRBJ2-2; the D gene is possibly TRBD1 (6 bases). V was clipped by 3 bases and J by 5 bases, with 14 bases between them. This CDR3 is 15 amino acids long. CDR1 is SGHDT, CDR2 YYEEEE, per germline. In DNA form, the CDR3 reads TGTGCCAGCAGCTCCCCGGCAGGGGCGACCGGGGAGCTGTTTTTT. This sequence encodes CASSSPAGATGELFF.

A note on this clone: Mismatch with germline at one junction end may stem from a read error. This rearrangement joins TRBV7-7 to TRBJ2-3; 13 bases are a match to TRBD2. Germline CDR1 and CDR2: SSHAT and FNYEAQ (reference sequence). The CDR3 runs to 15 residues. CDR3 region: CASSAGLAGTDTQYF. CDR3 coding DNA: TGTGCTAGCAGCGCGGGACTAGCGGGGACGGATACGCAGTATTTT.

The V call is TRBV7-9, the J call TRBJ1-2; no clear D. The CDR3 loop spans 14 amino acids. The V end lost 6 bases, the J end lost 4 bases, and 15 bases lay between the germline ends. The germline V gene has CDR1 SEHNR and CDR2 FQNEAQ (reference sequence). As DNA, the CDR3 is TGTGCCAGCAGTATCGAGGGAGTCTCCTATGGCTACACCTTC. It yields the protein CASSIEGVSYGYTF.

The J gene is TRBJ1-2, the V gene TRBV29-1, with TRBD1 matching 11 bases. V lost 7 bases, J lost 7 bases, and 11 bases stayed unmatched. The CDR3 runs 14 residues. Germline lookup yields CDR1 SQVTM and CDR2 ANQGSEA. In DNA, the CDR3 is TGCAGCGCCAGGACAGGGGGCGCCTTCGGTGGCTACACCTTC. Translation: CSARTGGAFGGYTF.